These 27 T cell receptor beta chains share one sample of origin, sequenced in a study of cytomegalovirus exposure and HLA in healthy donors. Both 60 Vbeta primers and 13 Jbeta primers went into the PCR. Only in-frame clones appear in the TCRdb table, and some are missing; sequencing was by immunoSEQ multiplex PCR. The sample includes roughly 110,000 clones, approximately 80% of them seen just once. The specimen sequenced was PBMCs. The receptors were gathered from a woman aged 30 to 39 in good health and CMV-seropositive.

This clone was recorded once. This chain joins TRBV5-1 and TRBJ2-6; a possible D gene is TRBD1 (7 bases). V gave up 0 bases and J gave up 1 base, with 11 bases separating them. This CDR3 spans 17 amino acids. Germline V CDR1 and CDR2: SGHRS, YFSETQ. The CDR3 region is CASSLGGTASGANVLTF. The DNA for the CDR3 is TGCGCCAGCAGCTTGGGCGGGACAGCGTCTGGGGCCAACGTCCTGACTTTC.

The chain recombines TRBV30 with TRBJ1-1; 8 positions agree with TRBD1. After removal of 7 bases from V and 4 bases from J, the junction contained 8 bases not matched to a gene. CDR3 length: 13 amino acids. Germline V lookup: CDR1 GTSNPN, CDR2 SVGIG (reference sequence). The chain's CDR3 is CALTGALGTEAFF. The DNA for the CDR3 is TGTGCCTTGACAGGGGCCCTGGGCACTGAAGCTTTCTTT.

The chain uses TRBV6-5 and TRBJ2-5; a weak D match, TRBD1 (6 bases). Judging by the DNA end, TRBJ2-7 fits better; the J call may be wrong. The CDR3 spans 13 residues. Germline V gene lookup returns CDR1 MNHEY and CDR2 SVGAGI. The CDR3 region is CASSDRSSYEQYF. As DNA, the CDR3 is TGTGCCAGCTCAGACAGGAGCTCCTACGAGCAGTACTTC.

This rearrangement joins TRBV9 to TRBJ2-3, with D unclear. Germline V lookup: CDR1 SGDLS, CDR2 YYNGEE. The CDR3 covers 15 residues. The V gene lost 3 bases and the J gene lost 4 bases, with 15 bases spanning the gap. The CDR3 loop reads CASSGASILADTQYF. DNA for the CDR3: TGTGCCAGCAGCGGAGCCTCAATTTTAGCAGATACGCAGTATTTT.

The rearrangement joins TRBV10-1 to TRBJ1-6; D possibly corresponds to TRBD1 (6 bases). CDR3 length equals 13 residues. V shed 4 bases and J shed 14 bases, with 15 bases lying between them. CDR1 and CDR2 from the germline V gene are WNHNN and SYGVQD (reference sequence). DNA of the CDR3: TGCGCCAGCAGTGCGAACAGGGTGGGGACCCTCCACTTT. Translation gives CASSANRVGTLHF.

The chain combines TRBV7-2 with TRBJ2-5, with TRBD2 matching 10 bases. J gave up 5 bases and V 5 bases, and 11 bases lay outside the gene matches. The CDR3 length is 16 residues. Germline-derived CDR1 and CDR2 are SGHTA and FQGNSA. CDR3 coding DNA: TGTGCCAGCAGCCCCCGACGGACTAGCGGAGGGGAGACCCAGTACTTC. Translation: CASSPRRTSGGETQYF.

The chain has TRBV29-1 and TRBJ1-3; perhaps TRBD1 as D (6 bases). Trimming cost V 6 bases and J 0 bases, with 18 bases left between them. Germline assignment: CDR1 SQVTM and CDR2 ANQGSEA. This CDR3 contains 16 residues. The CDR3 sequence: CSVGGGGTVSGNTIYF. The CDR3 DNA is TGCAGCGTCGGTGGGGGGGGCACAGTCTCTGGAAACACCATATATTTT.

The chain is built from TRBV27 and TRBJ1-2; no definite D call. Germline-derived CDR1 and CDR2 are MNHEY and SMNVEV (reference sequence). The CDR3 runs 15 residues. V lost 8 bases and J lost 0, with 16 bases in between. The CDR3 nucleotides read TGTGCCAGCCACCCCGGCGGGCGTCCTAACTATGGCTACACCTTC. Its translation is CASHPGGRPNYGYTF.

The chain's CDR3 is CATSRDRGTEAFF. The CDR3 region has the DNA TGTGCCACCAGCAGAGACCGGGGCACTGAAGCTTTCTTT. This chain links TRBV15 with TRBJ1-1; unclear D gene. V was trimmed by 0 bases and J by 4 bases, leaving 6 bases between them. The CDR3 is 13 residues long. In germline, CDR1 is LNHNV, CDR2 YYDKDF (reference sequence).

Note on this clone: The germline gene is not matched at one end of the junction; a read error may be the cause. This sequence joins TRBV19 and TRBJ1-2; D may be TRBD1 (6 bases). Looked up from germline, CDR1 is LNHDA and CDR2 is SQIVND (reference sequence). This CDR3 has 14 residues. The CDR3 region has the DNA TGTGCCAGTAGTTTAGACAGGATCTTCCATGGCTACACCTTC. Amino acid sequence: CASSLDRIFHGYTF.

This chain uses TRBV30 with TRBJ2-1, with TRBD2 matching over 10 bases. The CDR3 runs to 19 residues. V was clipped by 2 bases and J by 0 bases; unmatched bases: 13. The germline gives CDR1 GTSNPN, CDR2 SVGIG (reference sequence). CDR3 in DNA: TGTGCCTGGAGTCCATATATAGCGGGAGGTAGCGACTCCTACAATGAGCAGTTCTTC. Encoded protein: CAWSPYIAGGSDSYNEQFF.

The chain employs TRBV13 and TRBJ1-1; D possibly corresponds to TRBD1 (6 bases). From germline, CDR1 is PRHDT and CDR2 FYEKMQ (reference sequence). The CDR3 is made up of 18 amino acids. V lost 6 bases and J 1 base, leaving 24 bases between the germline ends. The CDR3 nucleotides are TGTGCCAGCAGATCGACAGGTAGGACCCAGGGAACGAACACTGAAGCTTTCTTT. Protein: CASRSTGRTQGTNTEAFF.

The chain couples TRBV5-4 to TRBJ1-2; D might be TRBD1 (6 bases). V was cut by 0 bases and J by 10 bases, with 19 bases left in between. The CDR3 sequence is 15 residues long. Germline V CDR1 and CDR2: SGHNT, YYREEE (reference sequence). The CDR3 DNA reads TGTGCCAGCAGCTTGGACAGGGCTCAGGTCGGTTCCTACACCTTC. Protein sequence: CASSLDRAQVGSYTF.

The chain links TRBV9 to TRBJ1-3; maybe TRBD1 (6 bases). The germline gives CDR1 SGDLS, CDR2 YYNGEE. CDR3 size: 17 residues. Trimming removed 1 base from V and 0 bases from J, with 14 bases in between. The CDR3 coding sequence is TGTGCCAGCAGCGTACGGTCAGGGGCCTACTCTGGAAACACCATATATTTT. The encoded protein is CASSVRSGAYSGNTIYF.

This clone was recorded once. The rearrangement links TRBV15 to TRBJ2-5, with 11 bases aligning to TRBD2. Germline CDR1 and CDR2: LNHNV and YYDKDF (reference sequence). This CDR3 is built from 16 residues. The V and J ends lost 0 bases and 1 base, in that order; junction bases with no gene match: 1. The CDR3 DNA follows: TGTGCCACCAGCAGAGACCTAGCGGGGGGCCAAGAGACCCAGTACTTC. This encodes CATSRDLAGGQETQYF.

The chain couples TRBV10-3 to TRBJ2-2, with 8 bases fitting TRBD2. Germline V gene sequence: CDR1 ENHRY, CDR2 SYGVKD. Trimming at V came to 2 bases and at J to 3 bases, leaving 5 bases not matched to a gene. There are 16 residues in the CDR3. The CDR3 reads CAISEIAGIDTGELFF. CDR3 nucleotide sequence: TGTGCCATCAGTGAGATAGCGGGAATCGACACCGGGGAGCTGTTTTTT.

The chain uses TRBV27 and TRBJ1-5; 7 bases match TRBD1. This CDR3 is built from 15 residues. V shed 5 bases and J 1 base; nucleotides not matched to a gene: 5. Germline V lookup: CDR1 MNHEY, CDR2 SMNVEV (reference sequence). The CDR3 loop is CASSDRDRSNQPQHF. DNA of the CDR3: TGTGCCAGCAGTGACCGGGACAGAAGCAATCAGCCCCAGCATTTT.

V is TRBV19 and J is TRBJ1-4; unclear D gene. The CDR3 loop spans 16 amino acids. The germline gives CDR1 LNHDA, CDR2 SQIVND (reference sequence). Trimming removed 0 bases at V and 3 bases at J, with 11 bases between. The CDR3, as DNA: TGTGCCAGTAGTATAGATCTATCCCGGGCTAATGAAAAACTGTTTTTT. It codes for CASSIDLSRANEKLFF.

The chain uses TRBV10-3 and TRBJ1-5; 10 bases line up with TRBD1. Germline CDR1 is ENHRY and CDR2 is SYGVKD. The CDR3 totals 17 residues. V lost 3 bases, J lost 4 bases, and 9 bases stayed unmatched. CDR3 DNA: TGTGCCATCAGTGACTCCCCGGGACAGGGGAGGAATCAGCCCCAGCATTTT. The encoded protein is CAISDSPGQGRNQPQHF.

The CDR3 sequence: CASSLGTGQSFSYEQYF. The CDR3 region has the DNA TGTGCCAGCAGCTTAGGGACGGGACAGAGCTTCTCCTACGAGCAGTACTTC. The V gene is TRBV11-1, the J gene TRBJ2-7, with 7 nucleotides matching TRBD1. The V segment lost 1 base and the J segment 0 bases; nucleotides outside the gene matches: 9. The CDR3 extends over 17 amino acids. Germline CDR1 reads SGHAT; CDR2 reads FQDESV (reference sequence).

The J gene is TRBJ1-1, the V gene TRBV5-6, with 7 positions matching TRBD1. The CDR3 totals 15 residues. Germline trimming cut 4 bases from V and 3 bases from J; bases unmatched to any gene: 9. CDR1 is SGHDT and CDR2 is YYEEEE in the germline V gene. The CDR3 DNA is TGTGCCAGCAGCACCAAGGACAGGCCGTACACTGAAGCTTTCTTT. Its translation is CASSTKDRPYTEAFF.

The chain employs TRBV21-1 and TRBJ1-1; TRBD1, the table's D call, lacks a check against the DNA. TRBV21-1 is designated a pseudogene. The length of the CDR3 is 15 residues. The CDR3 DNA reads TGTGCCAGCAGCAAAGCGCTCACAGGGGGCGATGAAGCTTTCTTT. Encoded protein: CASSKALTGGDEAFF.

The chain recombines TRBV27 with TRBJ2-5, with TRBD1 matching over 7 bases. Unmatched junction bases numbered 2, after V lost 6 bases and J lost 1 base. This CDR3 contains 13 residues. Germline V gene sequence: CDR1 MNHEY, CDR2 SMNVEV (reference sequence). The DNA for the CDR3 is TGTGCCAGCAGAAGGACAGGCCAAGAGACCCAGTACTTC. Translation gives CASRRTGQETQYF.

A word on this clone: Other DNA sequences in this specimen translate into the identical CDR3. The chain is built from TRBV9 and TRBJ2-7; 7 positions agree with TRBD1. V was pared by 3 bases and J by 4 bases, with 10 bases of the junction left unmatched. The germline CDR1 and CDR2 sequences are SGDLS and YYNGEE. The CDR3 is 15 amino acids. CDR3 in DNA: TGTGCCAGCAGCGAGGGGACGAGCAGGGGGTACGAGCAGTACTTC. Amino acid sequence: CASSEGTSRGYEQYF.

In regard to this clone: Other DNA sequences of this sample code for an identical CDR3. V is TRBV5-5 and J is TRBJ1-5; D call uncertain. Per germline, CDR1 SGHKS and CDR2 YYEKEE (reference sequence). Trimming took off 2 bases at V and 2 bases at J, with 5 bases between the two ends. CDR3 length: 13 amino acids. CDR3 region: CASSFTGNQPQHF. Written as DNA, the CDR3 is TGTGCCAGCAGCTTTACAGGCAATCAGCCCCAGCATTTT.

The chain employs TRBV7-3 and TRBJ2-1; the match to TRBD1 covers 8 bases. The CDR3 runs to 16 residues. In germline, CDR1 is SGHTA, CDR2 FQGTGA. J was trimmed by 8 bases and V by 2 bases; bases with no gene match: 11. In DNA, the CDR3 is TGTGCCAGCAGCTTAGGGAATACAGGGGGAGGAGATGAGCAGTTCTTC. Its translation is CASSLGNTGGGDEQFF.

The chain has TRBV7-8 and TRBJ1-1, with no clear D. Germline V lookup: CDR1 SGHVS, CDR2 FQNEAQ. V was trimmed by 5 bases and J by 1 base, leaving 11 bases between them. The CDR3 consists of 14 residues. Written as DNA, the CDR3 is TGTGCCAGCAGCCTAAGCGGAGCGAACACTGAAGCTTTCTTT. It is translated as CASSLSGANTEAFF.